The entry below gives a single T cell receptor (beta chain) sequence along with its context. Antigen: not known. This sample is part of a study of T cell responses to AZD1222 COVID-19 vaccine. Study-level points and caveats: There were mostly white British donors and more females than males, and clonal diversity was possibly underestimated. Following two doses of AZD1222, Spike-specific TCR breadth and depth rose. At 160-218 and 743-854, vaccine-associated CD4 TCRs were dominant, and they spanned spike.

This CDR3 comprises 13 residues. Germline V lookup: CDR1 LGHDT, CDR2 YNNKEL (reference sequence). V gave up 0 bases and J gave up 5 bases, with 7 bases separating them. TCRdb's copy holds only in-frame clones and misses some; the assay was immunoSEQ multiplex PCR. Counted here are some 120,000 clones, 88% occurring once; the ten biggest clones make up 4.5% to 7%. This chain uses TRBV3-1 (or the pseudogene TRBV3-2) with TRBJ1-1; D is undetermined. The origin of this receptor is an adult who received the AZD1222 COVID-19 vaccine. Here the sequenced sample was peripheral blood, taken 28 days after the second AZD1222 dose. The CDR3 DNA reads as TGTGCCAGCAGCCAAGATGACACGACTGAAGCTTTCTTT. This sequence encodes CASSQDDTTEAFF.